The clone carrying this T cell receptor beta chain was found a few times. This entry is derived from a study of blood T cell repertoires in COVID-19. The cohort comprised adults aged about 18 to 100 years residing in 20 to 25 US areas. Clones were read by immunoSEQ multiplex PCR, and TCRdb kept only the in-frame ones, dropping some. The profile shows roughly 58,000 clones, roughly 70% of them singletons. This receptor was identified in a woman aged 55-70 years who had been exposed to COVID-19. Input material: PBMCs or T cells enriched from blood (not recorded which).

The CDR3 here is CASSHTTGFNNEQFF. CDR3 in DNA: TGTGCCAGCAGCCACACCACGGGATTCAACAATGAGCAGTTCTTC. V gene TRBV3-1 (or the pseudogene TRBV3-2) combines with J gene TRBJ2-1; D might be TRBD2 (5 bases). The CDR3 is 15 amino acids. Trimming pared 3 bases from V and 5 bases from J, leaving 14 bases between. CDR1 and CDR2 (germline): LGHDT, YNNKEL (reference sequence).